These 19 T cell receptor beta chains came from one sample sequenced in a study of T-cell memory formation after mild COVID-19. TCRdb recomputed calls from the 5' RACE reads with MiXCR, one row per CDR3 protein. The sample records about 560,000 distinct CDR3 sequences, 17% being singletons. The specimen was PBMCs or a T cell subset sorted from them (not recorded which). These receptors were taken from an adult woman who had mild COVID-19 (a few samples of this study predate the infection). Cell type and time point are not known.

In its sample, this clonotype was seen a few times. The CDR3 DNA follows: TGTGCCAGCAGCTTGGGTTCGGTAGAGCAGTACTTC. It translates to CASSLGSVEQYF. V is TRBV5-6 and J is TRBJ2-7; D gene unclear. The germline gives CDR1 SGHDT, CDR2 YYEEEE. V was clipped by 0 bases and J by 7 bases, with 8 bases between them. The CDR3 runs 12 residues.

The chain uses TRBV7-8 and TRBJ2-2; possible D gene TRBD2, 5 bases. With 10 bases removed from V and 4 bases from J, the gap between germline ends came to 13 bases. The germline V gene has CDR1 SGHVS and CDR2 FQNEAQ. The CDR3 runs to 13 residues. CDR3 region: CAIWRTVTGELFF. The CDR3 DNA is TGTGCCATTTGGAGGACGGTCACCGGGGAGCTGTTTTTT.

This clonotype has a handful of counts. The chain uses TRBV3-1 and TRBJ2-7; 8 bases line up with TRBD2. The ends lost 5 bases at V and 7 bases at J; junction bases unmatched: 7. The CDR3 runs to 13 residues. Germline lookup yields CDR1 LGHDT and CDR2 YNNKEL (reference sequence). The CDR3: CASSGRLANEQYF. The CDR3 coding sequence is TGTGCCAGCAGCGGACGACTAGCGAATGAGCAGTACTTC.

The chain combines TRBV6-5 with TRBJ2-5; no clear D gene. CDR1 is MNHEY and CDR2 is SVGAGI in the germline V gene. This CDR3 is built from 15 residues. V shed 0 bases and J shed 5 bases, with 13 bases lying between them. The DNA of the CDR3 is TGTGCCAGCAGTTACTCGTCTGCGAGTTTTGAGACCCAGTACTTC. It translates to CASSYSSASFETQYF.

This clonotype was seen only a few times. The rearrangement links TRBV18 to TRBJ2-1; perhaps TRBD2 as D (5 bases). The CDR3 covers 14 residues. V shed 3 bases and J shed 6 bases, with 12 bases lying between them. Germline V gene sequence: CDR1 KGHSH, CDR2 LQKENI. Here the CDR3 reads CASSPVGGGNEQFF. The CDR3 DNA is TGTGCCAGCTCACCGGTCGGAGGAGGCAATGAGCAGTTCTTC. Variable domain in full (rest from reference TRBV18 and TRBJ2-1): NAGVMQNPRHLVRRRGQEARLRCSPMKGHSHVYWYRQLPEEGLKFMVYLQKENIIDESGMPKERFSAEFPKEGPSILRIQQVVRGDSAAYFCASSPVGGGNEQFFGPGTRLTVL.

This clonotype was seen repeatedly, ten times or more. J is TRBJ1-1 and V is TRBV12-3 or TRBV12-4, with 7 positions matching TRBD1. With 5 bases clipped from V and 1 base from J, the junction kept 10 bases outside the gene matches. This CDR3 contains 16 residues. DNA for the CDR3: TGTGCCAGCAGTGAGGACAGGTGGGTTTCGAACACTGAAGCTTTCTTT. Amino acid sequence: CASSEDRWVSNTEAFF.

This clonotype has just a few counts. The chain has TRBV19 and TRBJ2-1; TRBD2 matches 8 bases. This CDR3 contains 14 residues. V lost 4 bases to trimming and J lost 10 bases; unmatched junction nucleotides: 9. CDR1 is LNHDA, CDR2 SQIVND, per germline (reference sequence). The CDR3, as DNA: TGTGCCAGTAGTAAGACGGGAGGGCCTGGAGAGCAGTTCTTC. Its translation: CASSKTGGPGEQFF.

The rearrangement links TRBV6-6 to TRBJ2-7; TRBD1 agrees at 7 bases. CDR1 and CDR2 (germline): MNHNY, SVGAGI (reference sequence). The CDR3 consists of 14 residues. After removal of 6 bases from V and 2 bases from J, the junction contained 7 bases not matched to a gene. CDR3 nucleotide sequence: TGTGCCAGCAGGCAAGACAGGGACCCCTACGAGCAGTACTTC. Its protein is CASRQDRDPYEQYF.

This clonotype was detected ten times or more. The chain employs TRBV6-5 and TRBJ2-7; 8 nucleotides align to TRBD2. The germline gives CDR1 MNHEY, CDR2 SVGAGI. Trimming took 7 bases from V and 2 from J; bases not matched to a gene: 7. The CDR3 runs 14 residues. DNA for the CDR3: TGTGCCAGCACAACGGGGGGGAGGCCCTACGAGCAGTACTTC. As protein: CASTTGGRPYEQYF.

There are a few counts of this clonotype. The rearrangement joins TRBV10-3 to TRBJ1-2; D is unresolved. Germline V CDR1 and CDR2: ENHRY, SYGVKD. V was shortened by 2 bases and J by 2 bases, with 9 bases between the two germline ends. This CDR3 contains 14 residues. CDR3 sequence: CAISEGRLNYGYTF. As DNA, the CDR3 is TGTGCCATCAGTGAGGGACGGTTAAACTATGGCTACACCTTC.

This clonotype was seen more than once but under ten times. The V gene is TRBV5-1, the J gene TRBJ2-5, with 7 bases matching TRBD2. Germline CDR1 and CDR2: SGHRS and YFSETQ. The CDR3 is 15 residues long. V trimming: 0 bases; J trimming: 2 bases; junction bases outside the gene matches: 4. The CDR3 bases are TGCGCCAGCAGCTTGGATAGCGGGCGACAAGAGACCCAGTACTTC. It translates to CASSLDSGRQETQYF.

This clonotype was found a few times. Here the CDR3 DNA reads TGTGCCAGCAGCTTAAACCCTAGCTCCTACAATGAGCAGTTCTTC. It codes for CASSLNPSSYNEQFF. J is TRBJ2-1 and V is TRBV7-3; unclear D gene. Germline V CDR1 and CDR2: SGHTA, FQGTGA. V was pared by 1 base and J by 0 bases, with 7 bases between. The CDR3 runs 15 residues.

The V gene is TRBV29-1, the J gene TRBJ1-5; no clear D. CDR3 length equals 12 residues. Per germline, CDR1 SQVTM and CDR2 ANQGSEA. The V gene lost 4 bases and the J gene lost 7 bases, with 11 bases spanning the gap. CDR3 loop: CSVGAIGQPQHF. The DNA for the CDR3 is TGCAGCGTTGGGGCCATAGGGCAGCCCCAGCATTTT.

This clonotype was observed a few times. The chain has TRBV24-1 and TRBJ2-2; 10 nucleotides agree with TRBD1. CDR3 length equals 16 residues. CDR1 is KGHDR, CDR2 SFDVKD, per germline. The junction had 8 bases not matched to a gene; V was cut back by 4 bases and J by 7 bases. The CDR3 sequence is CATSESGTGVFGELFF. CDR3 in DNA: TGTGCCACCAGTGAATCCGGGACAGGGGTCTTCGGGGAGCTGTTTTTT.

At least ten counts were recorded for this clonotype. This rearrangement joins TRBV7-2 to TRBJ2-3, with D perhaps matching TRBD2 (6 bases). The length of the CDR3 is 17 residues. Germline V gives CDR1 SGHTA, CDR2 FQGNSA. V dropped 1 base and J dropped 2 bases, with 16 bases sitting between them. CDR3 in amino acids: CASSLVAVGTSTDTQYF. The CDR3 nucleotides read TGTGCCAGCAGCTTAGTAGCGGTCGGCACCTCCACAGATACGCAGTATTTT.

This clonotype showed up just a few times. The chain joins TRBV6-6 to TRBJ2-5; no clear D. CDR1 is MNHNY, CDR2 SVGAGI, per germline (reference sequence). The CDR3 has 14 residues. V was shortened by 0 bases and J by 5 bases, with 10 bases between the two germline ends. CDR3 amino acids: CASSYSARTETQYF. DNA of the CDR3: TGTGCCAGCAGTTACTCGGCTAGAACGGAGACCCAGTACTTC.

V and J are TRBV24-1 and TRBJ2-3, with unresolved D. Germline V gene data show CDR1 as KGHDR and CDR2 as SFDVKD. V lost 6 bases, J lost 2 bases, and 11 bases lay in between. CDR3 length: 14 amino acids. The CDR3 coding sequence is TGTGCCACCAGTACAGATTTGGACACAGATACGCAGTATTTT. Translating gives CATSTDLDTDTQYF.

This clonotype occurred a few times. CDR3 loop: CASSLDPRAGTDTQYF. The CDR3 nucleotides read TGCGCCAGCAGCTTGGATCCCCGGGCTGGCACAGATACGCAGTATTTT. The chain uses TRBV5-1 and TRBJ2-3, with unresolved D. The CDR3 is made up of 16 amino acids. Trimming shortened V by 0 bases and J by 1 base, and 12 bases separated the two germline ends. Germline-derived CDR1 and CDR2 are SGHRS and YFSETQ.

This clonotype has only a few counts. J is TRBJ1-1 and V is TRBV10-3; TRBD1 matches at 7 bases. Looked up from germline, CDR1 is ENHRY and CDR2 is SYGVKD. V shed 4 bases and J 1 base; nucleotides not matched to a gene: 12. This CDR3 is built from 17 residues. The CDR3 loop is CAISAQPGQTANTEAFF. For the CDR3, the DNA is TGTGCCATCAGTGCCCAACCGGGACAGACAGCGAACACTGAAGCTTTCTTT.